Below, one T cell receptor beta chain is given with its context. Its antigen is currently unknown. Clones were sequenced by immunoSEQ multiplex PCR, and TCRdb holds only the in-frame ones, with some missing. The sample includes 100,000 to 150,000 clones, about 89% of them seen just once. The junction had 6 bases not matched to a gene; V was cut back by 4 bases and J by 2 bases. Germline V CDR1 and CDR2: MGHRA, YSYEKL. The CDR3 length is 18 residues. The source of the sample is a study of T cell responses to AZD1222 COVID-19 vaccine. Regarding the study as a whole: A mostly white British donor set with more females was recruited, and clonal diversity was possibly underestimated.

This receptor was taken from an adult in good health. Sequencing was performed on peripheral blood, taken on day 0 of MenACWY control vaccination. The chain recombines TRBV4-1 with TRBJ2-1; 15 nucleotides line up with TRBD2. Here the CDR3 DNA reads TGCGCCAGCAGCCCTGGACTAGCGGGAGGGCCCACCTACAATGAGCAGTTCTTC. Its translation is CASSPGLAGGPTYNEQFF.